A selection of T cell receptor beta chains follows, all from one sample in a study of blood T cell repertoires in COVID-19. TCRdb's copy holds only in-frame clones and misses some; the assay was immunoSEQ multiplex PCR. Among tens of thousands of clones listed, around 85% were seen once. The material sequenced was peripheral blood. The receptors here all came from a human donor in a cohort sampled during active COVID-19. The CDR3 runs from the conserved cysteine through the conserved F or W. The order of the fields is D gene, V gene, clone size, J gene, CDR3 protein, CDR3 DNA. A D gene is named only where the DNA matches it firmly. Size is omitted from some rows. Given values are once, few, many or a class for expanded clones.

TRBD2	TRBV12-3/TRBV12-4	.	TRBJ2-5	CASSGGWETQYF	TGTGCTAGTAGCGGGGGTTGGGAGACCCAGTACTTC
.	TRBV9	.	TRBJ2-3	CASSVVWPTDTQYF	TGTGCCAGCAGCGTAGTGTGGCCGACAGATACGCAGTATTTT
.	TRBV7-9	.	TRBJ1-3	CAALGGSTSGNTIYF	TGTGCCGCCTTGGGGGGGTCCACCTCTGGAAACACCATATATTTT
TRBD1	TRBV5-1	once	TRBJ1-1	CASSPGQGRWAFF	TGCGCCAGCTCTCCGGGACAGGGGAGATGGGCTTTCTTT
.	TRBV27	.	TRBJ1-2	CASRKEQGIQKAGYTF	TGTGCCAGCAGAAAAGAACAGGGAATCCAAAAGGCTGGCTACACCTTC
TRBD1	TRBV9	.	TRBJ2-7	CASSQGQGAYEQYF	TGTGCCAGCAGCCAGGGACAGGGGGCATACGAGCAGTACTTC
TRBD2	TRBV5-1	few	TRBJ2-2	CASSLLAGGTNTGELFF	TGCGCCAGCAGCTTGTTAGCGGGCGGCACGAACACCGGGGAGCTGTTTTTT
.	TRBV6-5	.	TRBJ2-2	CASGGGESNTGELFF	TGTGCCAGCGGCGGCGGAGAGTCGAACACCGGGGAGCTGTTTTTT
.	TRBV19	.	TRBJ1-1	CASSPGPGNTEAFF	TGTGCCAGTAGTCCCGGTCCTGGGAACACTGAAGCTTTCTTT
.	TRBV4-3	.	TRBJ1-5	CASSQDWLNSNQPQHF	TGCGCCAGCAGCCAAGATTGGCTTAATAGCAATCAGCCCCAGCATTTT
TRBD2	TRBV6-1	.	TRBJ2-1	CASSETSGGYNEQFF	TGTGCCAGCAGTGAGACTAGCGGGGGATACAATGAGCAGTTCTTC
TRBD1	TRBV6-4	.	TRBJ2-2	CASSDIGTGSGELFF	TGTGCCAGCAGTGACATAGGGACAGGAAGCGGGGAGCTGTTTTTT
.	TRBV21-1	.	TRBJ2-1	CASSKGEGGPYNEQFF	TGTGCCAGCAGCAAAGGGGAGGGGGGGCCTTACAATGAGCAGTTCTTC
TRBD1	TRBV6-2/TRBV6-3	.	TRBJ2-7	CASSRGTGVSEQYF	TGTGCCAGCAGTCGAGGGACAGGGGTAAGCGAGCAGTACTTC
.	TRBV7-6	.	TRBJ2-7	CASSLVIPGTQRLYEQYF	TGTGCCAGCAGCTTGGTTATTCCCGGGACTCAGCGATTATACGAGCAGTACTTC
TRBD1	TRBV11-2	.	TRBJ1-1	CASGPSGGWTEAFF	TGTGCCAGCGGTCCTTCAGGGGGATGGACTGAAGCTTTCTTT
TRBD1	TRBV6-5	.	TRBJ1-2	CASTLGTGEYGYTF	TGTGCCAGCACCTTAGGGACAGGAGAATATGGCTACACCTTC
TRBD1	TRBV18	.	TRBJ1-2	CASSAGQANGYTF	TGTGCCAGCTCCGCCGGACAGGCGAATGGCTACACCTTC
.	TRBV5-1	many	TRBJ1-3	CASSLADTGTGNTIYF	TGCGCCAGCAGCTTGGCGGACACAGGGACTGGAAACACCATATATTTT
.	TRBV5-4	.	TRBJ1-2	CASSLARGDYGYTF	TGTGCCAGCAGCTTGGCCAGGGGTGACTATGGCTACACCTTC
TRBD2	TRBV5-4	.	TRBJ2-1	CASSVKRGGIYEQFF	TGTGCCAGCAGCGTTAAGCGGGGGGGCATCTATGAGCAGTTCTTC
.	TRBV18	.	TRBJ1-6	CASSPTSGAGWNSPLHF	TGTGCCAGCTCACCTACTTCAGGGGCAGGGTGGAATTCACCCCTCCACTTT
.	TRBV12-3/TRBV12-4	.	TRBJ2-7	CASSYGTFQYF	TGTGCCAGCAGTTATGGGACATTCCAGTACTTC
.	TRBV10-3	.	TRBJ1-5	CAISPGVNQPQHF	TGTGCCATCAGCCCAGGGGTAAATCAGCCCCAGCATTTT
TRBD2	TRBV5-4	.	TRBJ2-2	CASTPSGGRVTGELFF	TGTGCCAGCACCCCTAGCGGGGGGAGGGTCACCGGGGAGCTGTTTTTT
.	TRBV19	.	TRBJ2-1	CASSSLSFTSRYNEQFF	TGTGCCAGTAGTAGCCTTTCCTTCACTTCGAGGTACAATGAGCAGTTCTTC
TRBD1	TRBV3-1/TRBV3-2	.	TRBJ2-7	CASSLSGTGAREQYF	TGTGCCAGCAGCCTCTCCGGGACAGGGGCAAGGGAGCAGTACTTC
.	TRBV6-5	.	TRBJ1-1	CASSFRGGARNTEAFF	TGTGCCAGCAGTTTTCGCGGGGGGGCCCGGAACACTGAAGCTTTCTTT
TRBD1	TRBV12-3/TRBV12-4	.	TRBJ2-7	CASSKDRAYEQYF	TGTGCCAGCAGTAAAGACAGGGCATACGAGCAGTACTTC
TRBD1	TRBV5-1	.	TRBJ1-2	CASSLVPGTDYGYTF	TGCGCCAGCAGCTTGGTGCCCGGGACAGACTATGGCTACACCTTC
.	TRBV18	once	TRBJ2-7	CASSPAGLDEQYF	TGTGCCAGCTCACCGGCAGGGTTAGACGAGCAGTACTTC
TRBD2	TRBV9	.	TRBJ2-2	CASSVTSGGATELFF	TGTGCCAGCAGCGTAACTAGCGGGGGGGCCACGGAGCTGTTTTTT
.	TRBV12-3/TRBV12-4	once	TRBJ1-2	CASSLYSNYGYTF	TGTGCCAGCAGTTTATACAGTAACTATGGCTACACCTTC
.	TRBV14	.	TRBJ2-5	CASSPGLTDQETQYF	TGTGCCAGCAGCCCCGGTTTAACAGACCAAGAGACCCAGTACTTC
.	TRBV3-1/TRBV3-2	few	TRBJ1-6	CASSQGRGSPLHF	TGTGCCAGCAGCCAAGGAAGGGGGTCACCCCTCCACTTT
TRBD1	TRBV5-1	.	TRBJ1-1	CASSLAGQGDTEAFF	TGCGCCAGCAGCTTGGCGGGACAGGGGGACACTGAAGCTTTCTTT
.	TRBV7-2	.	TRBJ2-3	CASSWQRGTDTQYF	TGTGCCAGCAGCTGGCAGCGGGGCACAGATACGCAGTATTTT
.	TRBV9	.	TRBJ1-6	CASSRGQTSSYNSPLHF	TGTGCCAGCAGCCGGGGACAAACGAGCTCCTATAATTCACCCCTCCACTTT
.	TRBV7-2	.	TRBJ2-2	CASSPRARAGELFF	TGTGCCAGCAGCCCCAGGGCAAGAGCCGGGGAGCTGTTTTTT
.	TRBV9	.	TRBJ1-6	CASSSRGGVSSPLHF	TGTGCCAGCAGCTCGCGGGGGGGGGTGAGTTCACCCCTCCACTTT
.	TRBV11-2	.	TRBJ1-6	CASSLDTYNSPLHF	TGTGCCAGCAGCTTAGACACTTATAATTCACCCCTCCACTTT
.	TRBV6-6	.	TRBJ1-5	CASSSQINQPQHF	TGTGCCAGCAGTTCCCAGATAAATCAGCCCCAGCATTTT
TRBD2	TRBV6-2/TRBV6-3	.	TRBJ2-5	CASSSGGAWETQYF	TGTGCCAGCAGTAGCGGGGGGGCCTGGGAGACCCAGTACTTC
.	TRBV2	.	TRBJ2-1	CASSGGPHNEQFF	TGTGCCAGCAGTGGGGGGCCGCACAATGAGCAGTTCTTC
.	TRBV23-1	.	TRBJ2-7	CASPLSDEQYF	TGCGCCAGCCCCCTCTCGGACGAGCAGTACTTC
.	TRBV7-2	once	TRBJ2-5	CASSLERRTGETQYF	TGTGCCAGCAGCTTAGAGAGGAGGACGGGAGAGACCCAGTACTTC
TRBD2	TRBV7-9	.	TRBJ2-1	CASSLADTSYNEQFF	TGTGCCAGCAGCCTAGCGGACACTTCCTACAATGAGCAGTTCTTC
.	TRBV24-1	.	TRBJ2-1	CATSDYTVLEQFF	TGTGCCACCAGTGATTATACAGTTTTAGAGCAGTTCTTC
TRBD2	TRBV24-1	.	TRBJ2-1	CATSDRGTSGGRGEQFF	TGTGCCACCAGTGACCGTGGGACTAGCGGGGGGCGGGGGGAGCAGTTCTTC